A single sample gave rise to the 20 T cell receptor beta chains below, sequenced in a study of blood T cell repertoires in COVID-19. Here immunoSEQ multiplex PCR was the method, and the copy in TCRdb shows in-frame clones only, minus some. There are approximately 230,000 clones in the sample; roughly 88% occur only once, and around 1.4% lies in the top ten. Material for sequencing was peripheral blood. These TCRs come from an elderly man with acute or convalescent COVID-19.

This clone was observed once. The chain joins TRBV5-5 to TRBJ1-4; D is unclear. The CDR3 totals 16 residues. Between the trimmed V and J ends, which lost 4 bases and 1 base, there was a span of 14 bases. CDR1 and CDR2 (germline): SGHKS, YYEKEE (reference sequence). As DNA, the CDR3 is TGTGCCAGCAGCATTCGGGAACGGAGAACTAATGAAAAACTGTTTTTT. Translating gives CASSIRERRTNEKLFF.

The chain couples TRBV14 to TRBJ1-1, with 8 nucleotides matching TRBD1. The CDR3 has 17 amino acids. Germline assignment: CDR1 SGHDN and CDR2 FVKESK. With 1 base clipped from V and 0 bases from J, the junction kept 7 bases outside the gene matches. The CDR3 DNA reads as TGTGCCAGCAGCCAAGGTTTTTGGACAGGGTTGAACACTGAAGCTTTCTTT. This codes for CASSQGFWTGLNTEAFF.

This chain links TRBV5-5 with TRBJ2-7; D might be TRBD1 (6 bases). The CDR3 consists of 15 residues. Trimming cost V 0 bases and J 0 bases, with 10 bases left between them. The V gene's germline CDR1 is SGHKS and CDR2 YYEKEE (reference sequence). For the CDR3, the DNA is TGTGCCAGCAGCTTGGGACAGGCAATCTCCTACGAGCAGTACTTC. This encodes CASSLGQAISYEQYF.

The chain links TRBV19 to TRBJ1-5; 9 nucleotides agree with TRBD1. Per germline, CDR1 LNHDA and CDR2 SQIVND (reference sequence). This CDR3 has 14 residues. Trimming took 5 bases from V and 7 from J; bases not matched to a gene: 6. The CDR3 protein is CASSETGGWQPQHF. CDR3 DNA: TGTGCCAGTAGTGAGACAGGGGGTTGGCAGCCCCAGCATTTT. The complete variable domain, with remaining parts taken from reference TRBV19 and TRBJ1-5, reads DGGITQSPKYLFRKEGQNVTLSCEQNLNHDAMYWYRQDPGQGLRLIYYSQIVNDFQKGDIAEGYSVSREKKESFPLTVTSAQKNPTAFYLCASSETGGWQPQHFGDGTRLSIL.

CDR3 DNA sequence: TGTGCCAGCAGCCAACTCTTAGCGGGGGGCACAGATACGCAGTATTTT. It specifies CASSQLLAGGTDTQYF. This chain links TRBV4-2 with TRBJ2-3; TRBD2 matches 9 bases. Germline lookup yields CDR1 LGHNA and CDR2 YNFKEQ. The CDR3 has 16 residues. V shed 2 bases, J shed 1 base, and the junction held 4 bases outside the gene matches.

The genes are TRBV7-6 and TRBJ2-5; 14 bases fit TRBD2. This CDR3 region has 18 residues. V lost 2 bases to trimming and J lost 5 bases; unmatched junction nucleotides: 10. The germline CDR1 and CDR2 sequences are SGHVS and FNYEAQ. The CDR3 region is CASSLYLGLAGAGETQYF. The CDR3 region has the DNA TGTGCCAGCAGCTTATACCTGGGACTAGCGGGGGCCGGGGAGACCCAGTACTTC.

Remarks on this clone: At one end, the junction sequence differs from germline, possibly due to a read error. V usage is TRBV6-5 and J usage is TRBJ1-5, with TRBD1 matching 8 bases. Germline V gene sequence: CDR1 MNHEY, CDR2 SVGAGI. This CDR3 contains 15 residues. CDR3 protein: CASSYSRGPDQPQHF. The CDR3 bases are TGTGCCAGTAGTTACAGCAGGGGGCCTGATCAGCCCCAGCATTTT.

The rearrangement links TRBV6-5 to TRBJ1-2, with D possibly TRBD1 on 5 matching bases. Trimming left V 5 bases short and J 2 bases short, with 9 bases between. This CDR3 is built from 13 residues. Per germline, CDR1 MNHEY and CDR2 SVGAGI. The CDR3 reads CASSSRANYGYTF. CDR3 nucleotides: TGTGCCAGCAGTAGCAGGGCCAACTATGGCTACACCTTC.

The chain combines TRBV2 with TRBJ1-3; no clear D gene. Germline V gene data show CDR1 as SNHLY and CDR2 as FYNNEI. The V and J ends lost 2 bases and 2 bases respectively, with 13 bases between them. The CDR3 has 16 residues. CDR3 residues: CASSEMRAAAGNTIYF. Written as DNA, the CDR3 is TGTGCCAGCAGTGAAATGAGGGCAGCAGCTGGAAACACCATATATTTT.

The gene calls are TRBV19 and TRBJ1-1; 8 positions match TRBD1. This CDR3 region has 15 residues. Germline V gene data show CDR1 as LNHDA and CDR2 as SQIVND (reference sequence). J lost 4 bases, V lost 6 bases, and 10 bases had no gene match. CDR3: CASRLGQARGTEAFF. CDR3 nucleotides: TGTGCCAGTAGGCTGGGACAGGCAAGGGGCACTGAAGCTTTCTTT.

The chain recombines TRBV7-2 with TRBJ1-6; 7 bases align to TRBD1. The trim removed 1 base at V and 11 bases at J, leaving 5 bases unmatched. This CDR3 comprises 14 residues. Germline lookup yields CDR1 SGHTA and CDR2 FQGNSA. CDR3 in amino acids: CASSLVQGEAPLHF. CDR3 coding DNA: TGTGCCAGCAGCTTAGTTCAGGGGGAGGCACCCCTCCACTTT.

In its sample, this clone was seen a few times. The chain links TRBV2 to TRBJ2-1; 11 nucleotides line up with TRBD2. The CDR3 spans 16 residues. CDR1 and CDR2 from the germline V gene are SNHLY and FYNNEI. V gave up 2 bases and J gave up 7 bases; unmatched junction bases: 7. CDR3 loop: CASSESTSGVLNEQFF. DNA of the CDR3: TGTGCCAGCAGTGAATCGACTAGCGGGGTTTTAAATGAGCAGTTCTTC.

This chain links TRBV20-1 with TRBJ2-7; TRBD1 is a possible D gene (6 bases). Germline CDR1 DFQATT, CDR2 SNEGSKA (reference sequence). The CDR3 loop spans 12 amino acids. V shed 3 bases and J shed 4 bases, with 10 bases lying between them. Written as DNA, the CDR3 is TGCAGTGCTAGTCCAGGGACATACGAGCAGTACTTC. It translates to CSASPGTYEQYF.

For this clone: Other DNA sequences from this sample encode an identical CDR3 as well. The rearrangement joins TRBV7-2 to TRBJ2-7; the match to TRBD2 covers 8 bases. The CDR3 runs 15 residues. V gave up 0 bases and J gave up 4 bases; unmatched junction bases: 5. Germline V CDR1 and CDR2: SGHTA, FQGNSA. In DNA form, the CDR3 reads TGTGCCAGCAGCTTAGCGGCGAGCGGGAGATACGAGCAGTACTTC. Amino acid sequence: CASSLAASGRYEQYF.

The chain couples TRBV3-1 (or the pseudogene TRBV3-2) to TRBJ2-1, with 9 bases that match TRBD2. V was pared by 3 bases and J by 3 bases, with 9 bases of the junction left unmatched. Per the germline V gene, CDR1 is LGHDT and CDR2 is YNNKEL (reference sequence). This CDR3 has 17 amino acids. The CDR3 loop is CASSHPSRRGGYNEQFF. Here the CDR3 DNA reads TGTGCCAGCAGCCATCCCTCCCGGCGGGGGGGCTACAATGAGCAGTTCTTC.

The chain links TRBV19 to TRBJ2-1, with 9 bases matching TRBD1. This CDR3 has 16 residues. CDR1 is LNHDA, CDR2 SQIVND, per germline (reference sequence). Trimming took 6 bases from V and 3 from J; bases not matched to a gene: 9. The CDR3 DNA reads TGTGCCAGTAGCCTGTCGCGGGACAGGGTCTACAATGAGCAGTTCTTC. Amino acids: CASSLSRDRVYNEQFF.

The chain recombines TRBV18 with TRBJ1-1; TRBD1 aligns across 7 bases. The ends lost 1 base at V and 4 bases at J; junction bases unmatched: 6. The germline gives CDR1 KGHSH, CDR2 LQKENI. The CDR3 spans 15 residues. The CDR3 DNA follows: TGTGCCAGCTCACCACTTGACAGGGCGGGCACTGAAGCTTTCTTT. This translates into CASSPLDRAGTEAFF.

The rearrangement joins TRBV19 to TRBJ1-1; no reliable D call. The CDR3 loop spans 13 amino acids. V lost 5 bases, J lost 1 base, and 8 bases lay in between. Germline CDR1 is LNHDA and CDR2 is SQIVND (reference sequence). This CDR3 reads CASSVRGNTEAFF. The CDR3 nucleotides read TGTGCCAGTAGTGTCAGAGGGAACACTGAAGCTTTCTTT.

This chain joins TRBV29-1 and TRBJ1-4; tentatively, D is TRBD1 (6 bases). From germline, CDR1 is SQVTM and CDR2 ANQGSEA. Trimming removed 6 bases from V and 5 bases from J, with 16 bases in between. CDR3 length: 14 amino acids. The CDR3 sequence: CSVAITGLNEKLFF. The CDR3 region has the DNA TGCAGCGTCGCCATTACAGGGTTGAATGAAAAACTGTTTTTT.

This clone occurred once. V gene TRBV2 combines with J gene TRBJ1-5, with TRBD1 as a possible D gene (6 bases). Per the germline V gene, CDR1 is SNHLY and CDR2 is FYNNEI. The CDR3 is 16 amino acids. V lost 2 bases to trimming and J lost 1 base, with 12 bases between them. Here the CDR3 DNA reads TGTGCCAGCAGTGAACAGGGGAAGGCCAGCAATCAGCCCCAGCATTTT. This gives the protein CASSEQGKASNQPQHF.